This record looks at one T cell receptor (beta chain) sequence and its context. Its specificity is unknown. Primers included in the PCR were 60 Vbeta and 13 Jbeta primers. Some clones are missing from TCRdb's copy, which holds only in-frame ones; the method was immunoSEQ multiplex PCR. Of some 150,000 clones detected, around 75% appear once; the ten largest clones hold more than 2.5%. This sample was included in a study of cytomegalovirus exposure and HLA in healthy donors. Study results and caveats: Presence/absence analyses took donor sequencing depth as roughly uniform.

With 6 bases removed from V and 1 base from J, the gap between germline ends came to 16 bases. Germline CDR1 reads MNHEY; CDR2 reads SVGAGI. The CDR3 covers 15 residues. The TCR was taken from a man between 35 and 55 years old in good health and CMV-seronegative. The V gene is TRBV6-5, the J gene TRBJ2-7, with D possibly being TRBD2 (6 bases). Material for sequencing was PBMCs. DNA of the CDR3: TGTGCCAGCAGGCCCCGGGACTCGCTATCCTACGAGCAGTACTTC. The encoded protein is CASRPRDSLSYEQYF.